These T cell receptor beta chains were read from a single sample in a study of chemoradiotherapy in HPV16-positive cancers. Here immunoSEQ multiplex PCR was the method, and the copy in TCRdb shows in-frame clones only, minus some. The sample carries about 31,000 clones, around 84% recorded once. The starting material was blood, obtained from a patient who underwent chemoradiotherapy. Every receptor here comes from a human donor with HPV-associated anogenital cancer. Both conserved end residues are part of each CDR3. D genes are given only for firm matches. Not every row has a clone size; where given, it reads once, few, many or a size class.

v_gene,abundance,len,j_gene,d_gene,CDR3aa,CDR3nt
TRBV2,once,15,TRBJ2-3,TRBD2,CASSPLAGTPDTQYF,TGTGCCAGCAGCCCTCTAGCGGGGACCCCAGATACGCAGTATTTT
TRBV6-1,-,15,TRBJ1-6,-,CASSEGLPHNSPLHF,TGTGCCAGCAGTGAAGGACTTCCCCATAATTCACCCCTCCACTTT
TRBV14,-,15,TRBJ1-2,-,CASSHDTGMAYGYTF,TGTGCCAGCAGCCACGATACAGGGATGGCCTATGGCTACACCTTC
TRBV6-6,-,14,TRBJ1-2,TRBD1,CASSATGGMEGYTF,TGTGCCAGCAGTGCTACAGGGGGGATGGAGGGCTACACCTTC
TRBV15,once,14,TRBJ2-7,-,CATSPRLPTHEQYF,TGTGCCACCAGCCCCCGACTCCCGACGCACGAGCAGTACTTC
TRBV7-9,-,15,TRBJ2-7,TRBD2,CASSLSAGGQDEQYF,TGTGCCAGCAGCTTATCAGCGGGGGGGCAGGACGAGCAGTACTTC
TRBV6-6,-,15,TRBJ2-1,TRBD2,CASSPLTSGATEQFF,TGTGCCAGCAGTCCCCTGACTAGCGGGGCTACTGAGCAGTTCTTC
TRBV11-2,-,15,TRBJ2-5,-,CASSLDWGGGETQYF,TGTGCCAGCAGCTTAGATTGGGGCGGTGGAGAGACCCAGTACTTC
TRBV11-2,once,13,TRBJ2-5,-,CASSLAEAETQYF,TGTGCCAGCAGCTTGGCCGAGGCGGAAACCCAGTACTTC
TRBV19,-,13,TRBJ1-2,-,CASSISRELGYTF,TGTGCCAGTAGTATCTCAAGGGAATTAGGCTACACCTTC
TRBV6-5,once,15,TRBJ2-1,-,CASRRLGSSYNEQFF,TGTGCCAGCAGGCGTCTAGGTAGCTCCTACAATGAGCAGTTCTTC
TRBV12-5,-,13,TRBJ1-1,-,CASGLGNQWEAFF,TGTGCTAGTGGTTTGGGCAATCAGTGGGAAGCTTTCTTT
TRBV2,-,12,TRBJ1-5,TRBD1,CASTGDDQPQHF,TGTGCCAGTACAGGGGACGATCAGCCCCAGCATTTT
TRBV2,-,14,TRBJ1-1,TRBD1,CASRTGVLNTEAFF,TGTGCCAGCCGTACAGGGGTCCTGAACACTGAAGCTTTCTTT
TRBV21-1,-,16,TRBJ2-5,-,CASSKTRAGPQETQYF,TGTGCCAGCAGCAAAACCAGAGCGGGACCCCAAGAGACCCAGTACTTC
TRBV19,-,18,TRBJ2-4,-,CASSAKPSRDSRGSIQYF,TGTGCCAGTAGTGCCAAGCCTTCCCGGGACTCTAGGGGTAGCATTCAGTACTTC
TRBV7-9,-,14,TRBJ1-6,-,CASSLEQRNSPLHF,TGTGCCAGCAGCTTAGAACAGAGAAATTCACCCCTCCACTTT
TRBV10-1,once,19,TRBJ1-5,TRBD1,CASSESTTDRDRSNQPQHF,TGCGCCAGCAGTGAGTCAACCACCGACAGGGATCGCAGCAATCAGCCCCAGCATTTT
TRBV30,few,13,TRBJ1-5,-,CAWSGQRNQPQHF,TGTGCCTGGAGTGGACAGCGCAATCAGCCCCAGCATTTT
TRBV18,-,13,TRBJ2-7,TRBD1,CASSDRTNYEQYF,TGTGCCAGCTCGGACAGGACGAACTACGAGCAGTACTTC
TRBV29-1,-,14,TRBJ2-2,-,CSVSPWGGWGELFF,TGCAGCGTTAGCCCTTGGGGGGGCTGGGGGGAGCTGTTTTTT
TRBV7-9,-,17,TRBJ2-6,TRBD1,CASSLAGTGTGANVLTF,TGTGCCAGCAGCTTAGCGGGGACAGGGACTGGGGCCAACGTCCTGACTTTC
TRBV5-4,-,13,TRBJ2-3,TRBD2,CASSGGLTDTQYF,TGTGCCAGCAGCGGGGGACTAACAGATACGCAGTATTTT
TRBV18,-,16,TRBJ1-1,-,CASSQEGSTVNTEAFF,TGTGCCAGCTCACAGGAGGGGAGTACGGTAAACACTGAAGCTTTCTTT
TRBV6-5,-,14,TRBJ1-2,-,CASSYSGGVYGYTF,TGTGCCAGCAGTTACTCAGGCGGCGTATATGGCTACACCTTC
TRBV7-9,-,14,TRBJ1-1,-,CASSLLKGVAEAFF,TGTGCCAGCAGCCTACTAAAGGGGGTAGCTGAAGCTTTCTTT
TRBV4-2,once,16,TRBJ1-2,TRBD1,CASSQESQGAIYGYTF,TGTGCCAGCAGCCAAGAGAGTCAGGGGGCGATCTATGGCTACACCTTC
TRBV5-8,-,16,TRBJ1-5,-,CASSHLPTASNQPQHF,TGTGCCAGCAGCCATTTACCCACTGCTAGCAATCAGCCCCAGCATTTT
TRBV7-9,-,16,TRBJ1-2,-,CASSDSLASGPGGYTF,TGTGCCAGCAGCGATTCCCTAGCCTCAGGGCCGGGTGGCTACACCTTC
TRBV21-1,-,16,TRBJ2-7,-,CASSKAQGTGWYEQYF,TGTGCCAGCAGCAAAGCGCAAGGGACAGGGTGGTACGAGCAGTACTTC
TRBV7-6,-,15,TRBJ2-5,-,CASSLGGRDKETQYF,TGTGCCAGCAGCTTAGGGGGCAGGGACAAAGAGACCCAGTACTTC
TRBV15,medium-sized,16,TRBJ1-4,-,CATSRDRGQLYEKLFF,TGTGCCACCAGCAGAGATCGAGGACAGCTGTATGAAAAACTGTTTTTT
TRBV5-1,-,15,TRBJ2-5,-,CASSFGQGLRETQYF,TGCGCCAGCAGCTTTGGGCAGGGTTTGAGGGAGACCCAGTACTTC
TRBV7-6,-,15,TRBJ2-3,-,CASSLEGAFTDTQYF,TGTGCCAGCAGCTTAGAAGGGGCGTTTACAGATACGCAGTATTTT
TRBV25-1,-,13,TRBJ2-7,-,CASSRVGTYEQYF,TGTGCCAGCAGTAGGGTAGGCACCTACGAGCAGTACTTC
TRBV19,-,13,TRBJ2-2,-,CASSIRGNGELFF,TGTGCCAGTAGTATTAGAGGTAACGGGGAGCTGTTTTTT
TRBV5-5,-,15,TRBJ1-1,-,CASSLMVTGNTEAFF,TGTGCCAGCAGCTTAATGGTCACAGGGAATACTGAAGCTTTCTTT
TRBV2,-,14,TRBJ1-2,-,CASSPGGGFYGYTF,TGTGCCAGCAGCCCCGGGGGAGGCTTCTATGGCTACACCTTC
TRBV13,-,15,TRBJ1-5,-,CASVPGAGNLQPQHF,TGTGCCAGCGTCCCAGGGGCAGGGAATCTTCAGCCCCAGCATTTT
TRBV30,-,16,TRBJ2-1,TRBD2,CAWSVGGTSGGGEQFF,TGTGCCTGGAGTGTGGGAGGGACTAGCGGGGGTGGTGAGCAGTTCTTC
TRBV6-1,-,15,TRBJ2-7,-,CASSEGGTHTYEQYF,TGTGCCAGCAGTGAAGGCGGGACACACACCTACGAGCAGTACTTC
TRBV5-6,-,16,TRBJ1-6,-,CASSLGSRIVNSPLHF,TGTGCCAGCAGCTTGGGCAGCAGGATTGTTAATTCACCCCTCCACTTT
TRBV2,-,14,TRBJ2-1,TRBD2,CASSIGLVLDEQFF,TGTGCCAGCTCTATAGGACTAGTCTTGGATGAGCAGTTCTTC
TRBV18,-,14,TRBJ1-6,-,CASSPTGANSPLHF,TGTGCCAGCTCACCAACAGGCGCTAATTCACCCCTCCACTTT
TRBV7-8,-,16,TRBJ2-5,TRBD2,CASSLAKAGVIGTQYF,TGTGCCAGCAGCTTAGCAAAAGCGGGGGTGATAGGGACCCAGTACTTC
TRBV2,-,15,TRBJ2-2,-,CASRLATLNTGELFF,TGTGCCAGCAGGCTAGCGACCCTGAACACCGGGGAGCTGTTTTTT
TRBV9,-,15,TRBJ1-1,TRBD1,CASSVGPGDRAEAFF,TGTGCCAGCAGCGTAGGCCCCGGGGACAGGGCTGAAGCTTTCTTT
TRBV27,-,16,TRBJ1-1,-,CASSLERRGMNTEAFF,TGTGCCAGCAGTTTGGAACGTAGGGGTATGAACACTGAAGCTTTCTTT
TRBV5-5,-,16,TRBJ1-3,TRBD1,CASNPDRKSSGNTIYF,TGTGCCAGCAACCCGGACAGGAAGAGCTCTGGAAACACCATATATTTT
TRBV4-1,-,14,TRBJ1-1,TRBD1,CASSPAGGNTEAFF,TGCGCCAGCAGCCCCGCAGGGGGAAACACTGAAGCTTTCTTT
TRBV5-4,-,16,TRBJ1-1,-,CASSLFLLGGDTEAFF,TGTGCCAGCAGCTTGTTTCTCCTGGGTGGTGACACTGAAGCTTTCTTT
TRBV5-1,-,18,TRBJ1-1,TRBD1,CASSSLVHTGESYTEAFF,TGCGCCAGCAGCTCGCTCGTGCACACAGGGGAAAGCTACACTGAAGCTTTCTTT
TRBV9,once,14,TRBJ1-1,-,CASSVEGTLTEAFF,TGTGCCAGCAGCGTAGAGGGGACGTTGACTGAAGCTTTCTTT
TRBV6-1,-,13,TRBJ1-6,-,CASSERRNSPLHF,TGTGCCAGCAGTGAAAGGAGGAATTCACCCCTCCACTTT
TRBV2,-,14,TRBJ2-6,-,CASSGGAGANVLTF,TGTGCCAGCAGTGGGGGCGCTGGGGCCAACGTCCTGACTTTC
TRBV25-1,-,13,TRBJ1-2,-,CASRGVQVYGYTF,TGTGCCAGCAGGGGTGTACAGGTTTATGGCTACACCTTC
TRBV7-3,-,17,TRBJ1-1,-,CASSSTATVIRNTEAFF,TGTGCCAGCAGCTCAACCGCGACGGTGATCCGGAACACTGAAGCTTTCTTT
TRBV19,-,17,TRBJ2-3,TRBD2,CAIPPRFSGGSTDTQYF,TGTGCCATCCCGCCCCGATTTAGCGGGGGTAGCACAGATACGCAGTATTTT